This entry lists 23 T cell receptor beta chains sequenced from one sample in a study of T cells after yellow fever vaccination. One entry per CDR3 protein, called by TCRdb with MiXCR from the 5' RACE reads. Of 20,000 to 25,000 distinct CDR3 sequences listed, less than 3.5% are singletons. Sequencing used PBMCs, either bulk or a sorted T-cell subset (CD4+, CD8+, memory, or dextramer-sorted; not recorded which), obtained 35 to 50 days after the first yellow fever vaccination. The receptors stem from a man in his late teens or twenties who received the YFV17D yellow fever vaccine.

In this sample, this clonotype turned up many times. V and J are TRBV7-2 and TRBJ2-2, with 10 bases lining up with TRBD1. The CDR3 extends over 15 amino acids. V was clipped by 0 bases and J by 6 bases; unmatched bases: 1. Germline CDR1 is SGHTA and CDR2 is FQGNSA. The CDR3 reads CASSLAGTGAGELFF. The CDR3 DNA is TGTGCCAGCAGCTTAGCAGGGACAGGGGCCGGGGAGCTGTTTTTT.

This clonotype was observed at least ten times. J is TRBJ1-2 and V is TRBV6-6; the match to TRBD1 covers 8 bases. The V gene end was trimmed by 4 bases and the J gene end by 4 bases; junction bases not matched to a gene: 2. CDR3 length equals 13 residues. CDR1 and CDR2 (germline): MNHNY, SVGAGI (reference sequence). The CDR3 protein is CASSLTGGYGYTF. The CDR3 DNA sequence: TGTGCCAGCAGTTTAACAGGGGGCTATGGCTACACCTTC.

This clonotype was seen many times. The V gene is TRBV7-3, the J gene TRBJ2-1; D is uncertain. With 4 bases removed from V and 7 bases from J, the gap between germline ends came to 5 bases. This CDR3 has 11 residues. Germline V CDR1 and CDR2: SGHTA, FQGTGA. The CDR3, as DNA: TGTGCCAGCAGCTCTAATAATGAGCAGTTCTTC. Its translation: CASSSNNEQFF.

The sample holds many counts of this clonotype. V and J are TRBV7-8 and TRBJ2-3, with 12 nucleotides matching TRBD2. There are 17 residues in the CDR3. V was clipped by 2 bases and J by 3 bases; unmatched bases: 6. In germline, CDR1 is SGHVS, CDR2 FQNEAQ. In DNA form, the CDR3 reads TGTGCCAGCAGCTTATCCCGGACTAGCGGGGCTACAGATACGCAGTATTTT. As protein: CASSLSRTSGATDTQYF. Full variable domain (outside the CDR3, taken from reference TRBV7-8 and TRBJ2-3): GAGVSQSPRYKVAKRGQDVALRCDPISGHVSLFWYQQALGQGPEFLTYFQNEAQLDKSGLPSDRFFAERPEGSVSTLKIQRTQQEDSAVYLCASSLSRTSGATDTQYFGPGTRLTVL.

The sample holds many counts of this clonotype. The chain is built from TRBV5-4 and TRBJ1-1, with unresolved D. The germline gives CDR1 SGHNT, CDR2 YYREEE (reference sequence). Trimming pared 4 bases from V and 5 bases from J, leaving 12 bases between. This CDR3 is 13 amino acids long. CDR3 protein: CASSEWVLTEAFF. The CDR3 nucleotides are TGTGCCAGCAGCGAGTGGGTATTGACTGAAGCTTTCTTT. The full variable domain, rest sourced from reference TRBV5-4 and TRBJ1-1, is ETGVTQSPTHLIKTRGQQVTLRCSSQSGHNTVSWYQQALGQGPQFIFQYYREEENGRGNFPPRFSGLQFPNYSSELNVNALELDDSALYLCASSEWVLTEAFFGQGTRLTVV.

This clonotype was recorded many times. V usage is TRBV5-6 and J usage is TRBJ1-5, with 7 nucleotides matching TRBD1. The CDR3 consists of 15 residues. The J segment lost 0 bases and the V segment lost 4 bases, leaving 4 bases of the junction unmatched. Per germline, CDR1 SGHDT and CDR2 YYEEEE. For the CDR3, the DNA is TGTGCCAGCAGCATGGGACAGATTAGCAATCAGCCCCAGCATTTT. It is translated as CASSMGQISNQPQHF.

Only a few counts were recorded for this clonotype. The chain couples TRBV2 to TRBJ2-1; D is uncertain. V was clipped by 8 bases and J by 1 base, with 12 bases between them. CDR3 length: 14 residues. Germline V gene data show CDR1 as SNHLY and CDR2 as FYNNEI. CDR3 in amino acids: CASGIFGSYNEQFF. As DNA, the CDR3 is TGTGCCAGCGGCATCTTCGGATCCTACAATGAGCAGTTCTTC.

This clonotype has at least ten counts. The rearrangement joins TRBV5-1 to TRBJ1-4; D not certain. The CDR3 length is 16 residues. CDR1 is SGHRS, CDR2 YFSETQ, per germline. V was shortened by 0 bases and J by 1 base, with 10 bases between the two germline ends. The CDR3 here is CASSLGPMGTNEKLFF. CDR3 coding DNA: TGCGCCAGCAGCTTGGGACCCATGGGAACTAATGAAAAACTGTTTTTT.

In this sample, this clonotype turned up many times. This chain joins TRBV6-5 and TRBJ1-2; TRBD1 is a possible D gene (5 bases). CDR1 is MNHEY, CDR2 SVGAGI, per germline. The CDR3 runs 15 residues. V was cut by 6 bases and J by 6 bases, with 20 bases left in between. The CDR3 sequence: CASSRLWGDTHGYTF. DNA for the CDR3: TGTGCCAGCAGCCGCTTATGGGGCGATACCCATGGCTACACCTTC.

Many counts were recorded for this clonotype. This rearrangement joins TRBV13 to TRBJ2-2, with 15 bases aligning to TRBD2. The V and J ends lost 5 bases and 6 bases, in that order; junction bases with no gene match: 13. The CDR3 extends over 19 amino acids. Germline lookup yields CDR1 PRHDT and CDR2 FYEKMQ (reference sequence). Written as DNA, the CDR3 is TGTGCCAGCAGCCCCGGACTAGCGGGGGGGCCCCGGATGGCCGGGGAGCTGTTTTTT. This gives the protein CASSPGLAGGPRMAGELFF.

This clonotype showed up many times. CDR3 in amino acids: CASSLNRLTTDTQYF. In nucleotides, the CDR3 is TGTGCCAGCAGCTTAAATCGGCTGACCACAGATACGCAGTATTTT. The gene calls are TRBV7-2 and TRBJ2-3; unclear D gene. The CDR3 runs to 15 residues. V lost 2 bases, J lost 2 bases, and 11 bases lay in between. Germline V gives CDR1 SGHTA, CDR2 FQGNSA.

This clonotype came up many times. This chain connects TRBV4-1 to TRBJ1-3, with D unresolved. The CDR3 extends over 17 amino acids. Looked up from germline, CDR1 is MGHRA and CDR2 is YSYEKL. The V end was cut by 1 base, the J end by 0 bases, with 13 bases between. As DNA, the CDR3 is TGCGCCAGCAGCCAAGCTCCTGTTGGGAGCTCTGGAAACACCATATATTTT. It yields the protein CASSQAPVGSSGNTIYF.

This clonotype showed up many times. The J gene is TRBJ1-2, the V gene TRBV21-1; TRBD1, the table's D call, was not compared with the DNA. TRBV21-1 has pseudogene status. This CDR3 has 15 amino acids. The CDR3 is CASDVPAWGGYGYTF. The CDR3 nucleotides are TGTGCCAGCGATGTCCCCGCGTGGGGTGGCTATGGCTACACCTTC.

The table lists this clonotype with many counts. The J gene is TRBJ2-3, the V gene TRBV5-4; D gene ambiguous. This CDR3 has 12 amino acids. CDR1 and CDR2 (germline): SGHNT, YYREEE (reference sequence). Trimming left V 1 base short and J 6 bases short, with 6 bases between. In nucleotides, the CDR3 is TGTGCCAGCAGCTTGCCCGGGGATACGCAGTATTTT. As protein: CASSLPGDTQYF.

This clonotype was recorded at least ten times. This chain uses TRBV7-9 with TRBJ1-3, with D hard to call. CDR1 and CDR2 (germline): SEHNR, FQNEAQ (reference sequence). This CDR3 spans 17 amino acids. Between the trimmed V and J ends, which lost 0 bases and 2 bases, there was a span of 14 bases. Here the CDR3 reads CASSLANGVQPGNTIYF. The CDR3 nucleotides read TGTGCCAGCAGCTTAGCGAACGGGGTTCAGCCTGGAAACACCATATATTTT.

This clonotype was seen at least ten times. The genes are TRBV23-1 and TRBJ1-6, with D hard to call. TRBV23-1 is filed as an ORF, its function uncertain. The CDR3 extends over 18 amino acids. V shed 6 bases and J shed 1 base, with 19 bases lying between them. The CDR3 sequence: CASSLAVQPRSYNSPLHF. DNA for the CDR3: TGCGCCAGCAGCCTAGCGGTACAGCCCAGGTCCTATAATTCACCCCTCCACTTT.

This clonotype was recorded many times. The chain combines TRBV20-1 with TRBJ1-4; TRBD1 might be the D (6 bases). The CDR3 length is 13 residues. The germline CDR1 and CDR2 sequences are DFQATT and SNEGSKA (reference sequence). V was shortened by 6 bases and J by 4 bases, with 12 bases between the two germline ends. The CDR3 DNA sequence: TGCAGTGCCATGACAGGCAGTAATGAAAAACTGTTTTTT. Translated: CSAMTGSNEKLFF.

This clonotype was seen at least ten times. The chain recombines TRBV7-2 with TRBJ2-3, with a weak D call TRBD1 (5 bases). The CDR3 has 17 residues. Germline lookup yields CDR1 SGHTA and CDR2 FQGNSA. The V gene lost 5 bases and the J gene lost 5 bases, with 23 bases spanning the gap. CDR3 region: CASSTTGVRVSVDTQYF. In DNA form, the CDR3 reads TGTGCCAGCAGCACTACTGGAGTCAGGGTATCAGTAGATACGCAGTATTTT.

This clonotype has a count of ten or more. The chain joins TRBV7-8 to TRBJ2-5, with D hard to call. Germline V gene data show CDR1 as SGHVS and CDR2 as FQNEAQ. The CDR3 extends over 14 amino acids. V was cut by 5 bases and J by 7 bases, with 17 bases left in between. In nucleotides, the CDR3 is TGTGCCAGCAGCCGCGGACGGGCCACCGTGACCCAGTACTTC. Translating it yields CASSRGRATVTQYF.

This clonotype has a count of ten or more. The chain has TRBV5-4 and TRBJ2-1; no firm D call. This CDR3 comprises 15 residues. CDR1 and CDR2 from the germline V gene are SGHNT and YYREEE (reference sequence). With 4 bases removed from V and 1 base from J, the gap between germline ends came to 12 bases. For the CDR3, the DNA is TGTGCCAGCAGCCCGGGCGTGGGGTCCTACAATGAGCAGTTCTTC. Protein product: CASSPGVGSYNEQFF.

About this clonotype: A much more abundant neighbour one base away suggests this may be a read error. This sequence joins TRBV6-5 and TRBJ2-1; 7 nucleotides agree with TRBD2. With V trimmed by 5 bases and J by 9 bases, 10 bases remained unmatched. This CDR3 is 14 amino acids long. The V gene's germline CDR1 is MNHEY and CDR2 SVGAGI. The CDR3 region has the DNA TGTGCCAGCAGTCTACAGACTAGCAAGGGTGAGCAGTTCTTC. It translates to CASSLQTSKGEQFF.

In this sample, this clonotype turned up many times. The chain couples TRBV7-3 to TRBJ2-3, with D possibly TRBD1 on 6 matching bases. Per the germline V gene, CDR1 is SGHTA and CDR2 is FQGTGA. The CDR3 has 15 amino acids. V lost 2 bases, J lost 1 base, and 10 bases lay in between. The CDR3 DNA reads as TGTGCCAGCAGCTTAGGGACAATCGGCACAGATACGCAGTATTTT. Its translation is CASSLGTIGTDTQYF.

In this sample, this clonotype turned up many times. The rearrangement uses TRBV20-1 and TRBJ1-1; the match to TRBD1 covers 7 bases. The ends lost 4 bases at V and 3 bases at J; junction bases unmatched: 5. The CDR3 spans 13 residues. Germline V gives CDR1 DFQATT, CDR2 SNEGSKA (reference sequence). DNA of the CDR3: TGCAGTGCTACCAGACAGGGCTACACTGAAGCTTTCTTT. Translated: CSATRQGYTEAFF.